This entry is about one T cell receptor (beta chain). As yet, its antigen is unknown. The CDR3 has 13 residues. Trimming took 6 bases from V and 4 from J; bases not matched to a gene: 4. The germline V gene encodes CDR1 MNHNY and CDR2 SVGAGI (reference sequence). TCRdb's copy holds only in-frame clones and misses some; the assay was immunoSEQ multiplex PCR. The sample holds 35,000 to 50,000 clones, about 96% seen once. The data were obtained in a study of graft-versus-host responses after intestinal transplantation. Notes on the study in general: The presence of high graft-versus-host to host-versus-graft clonal ratios in allografts characterized patients with graft-donor T cell macrochimerism.

This TCR derives from a human donor who was the organ donor for an intestinal transplant. This specimen was unstimulated CD8+ T cells sorted from spleen or lymph node cells, taken before transplant. This sequence joins TRBV6-6 and TRBJ1-1, with 8 bases identical to TRBD1. CDR3 nucleotide sequence: TGTGCCAGCAGCACAGGGGGATCCACTGAAGCTTTCTTT. It is translated as CASSTGGSTEAFF.